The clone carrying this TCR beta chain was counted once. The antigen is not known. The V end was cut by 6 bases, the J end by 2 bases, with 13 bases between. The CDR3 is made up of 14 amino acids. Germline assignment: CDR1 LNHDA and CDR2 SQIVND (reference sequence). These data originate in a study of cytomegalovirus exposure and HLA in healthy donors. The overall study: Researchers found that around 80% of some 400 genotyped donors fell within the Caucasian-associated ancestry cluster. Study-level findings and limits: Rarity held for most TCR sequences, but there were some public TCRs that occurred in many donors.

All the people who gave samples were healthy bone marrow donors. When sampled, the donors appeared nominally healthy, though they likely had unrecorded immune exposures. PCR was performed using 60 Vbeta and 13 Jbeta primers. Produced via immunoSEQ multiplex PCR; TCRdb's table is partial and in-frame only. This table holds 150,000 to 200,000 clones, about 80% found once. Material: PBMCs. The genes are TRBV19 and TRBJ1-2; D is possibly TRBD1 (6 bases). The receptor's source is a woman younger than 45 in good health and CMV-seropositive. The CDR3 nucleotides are TGTGCCAGTAGGGGGGCGAGAGCCAACTATGGCTACACCTTC. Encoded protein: CASRGARANYGYTF.